The 3 T cell receptor beta chains listed next were all sequenced from one sample in a study of cytomegalovirus exposure and HLA in healthy donors (dated 2017 in TCRdb). To prepare the library, the immunoSEQ multiplex PCR assay was applied. The multiplex PCR relied on a mix of 60 forward primers for TCR Vbeta segments and 13 reverse primers for TCR Jbeta segments. Imported from immuneACCESS, the table was reduced by TCRdb to in-frame sequences with V and J called. These copies leave out some clones; in studies compared against another copy, an unresolved V gene accounts for under half, and the cause of the remainder is not known. Within this sample are about 180,000 clones, with around 80% of them counted one time only. The ten largest account for over 1.5% of the sample. Sample: PBMCs. The receptor source for this set is a man in his forties in good health and CMV-seronegative.

CDR3 protein: CAWSTLASYEQYF. Here the CDR3 DNA reads TGTGCCTGGAGTACACTAGCCTCCTACGAGCAGTACTTC. The chain is built from TRBV30 and TRBJ2-7; D possibly corresponds to TRBD2 (6 bases). Germline CDR1 is GTSNPN and CDR2 is SVGIG (reference sequence). V was cut by 2 bases and J by 0 bases, with 8 bases left in between. The CDR3 is 13 residues long.

The CDR3 DNA reads as TGTGCCAGCACCCGCCAAGAGACCCAGTACTTC. Translated, it gives CASTRQETQYF. The chain joins TRBV28 to TRBJ2-5, with D hard to call. This CDR3 comprises 11 residues. The V and J ends lost 7 bases and 1 base respectively, with 4 bases between them. The germline V gene has CDR1 MDHEN and CDR2 SYDVKM.

V usage is TRBV5-6 and J usage is TRBJ1-1; D remains ambiguous. The length of the CDR3 is 14 residues. V was shortened by 2 bases and J by 2 bases, with 10 bases between the two germline ends. The germline CDR1 and CDR2 sequences are SGHDT and YYEEEE. The CDR3 DNA is TGTGCCAGCAGCTTTATTAATCCTAACACTGAAGCTTTCTTT. It yields the protein CASSFINPNTEAFF.